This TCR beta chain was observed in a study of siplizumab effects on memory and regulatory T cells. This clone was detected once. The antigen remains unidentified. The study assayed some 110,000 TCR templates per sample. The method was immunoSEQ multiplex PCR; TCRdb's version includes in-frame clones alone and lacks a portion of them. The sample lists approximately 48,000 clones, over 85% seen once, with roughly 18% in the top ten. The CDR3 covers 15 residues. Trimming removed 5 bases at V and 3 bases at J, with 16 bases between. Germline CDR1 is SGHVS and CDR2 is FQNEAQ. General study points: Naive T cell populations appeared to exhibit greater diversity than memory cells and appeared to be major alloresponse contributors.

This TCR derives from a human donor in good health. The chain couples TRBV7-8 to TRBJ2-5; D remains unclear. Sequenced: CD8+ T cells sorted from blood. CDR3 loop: CASSSTGRTKETQYF. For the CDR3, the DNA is TGTGCCAGCAGCAGCACTGGCCGGACGAAAGAGACCCAGTACTTC.